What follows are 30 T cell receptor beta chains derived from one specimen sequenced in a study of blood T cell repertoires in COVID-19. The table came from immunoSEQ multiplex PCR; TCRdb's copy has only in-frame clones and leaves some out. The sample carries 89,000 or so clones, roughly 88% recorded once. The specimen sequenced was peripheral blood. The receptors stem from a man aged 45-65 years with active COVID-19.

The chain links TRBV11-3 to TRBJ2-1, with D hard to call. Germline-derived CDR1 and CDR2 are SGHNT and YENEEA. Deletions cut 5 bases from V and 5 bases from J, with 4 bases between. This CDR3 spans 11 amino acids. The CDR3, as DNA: TGTGCCAGCAGCCCCGACAATGAGCAGTTCTTC. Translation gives CASSPDNEQFF. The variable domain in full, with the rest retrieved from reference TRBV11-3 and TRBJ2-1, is EAGVVQSPRYKIIEKKQPVAFWCNPISGHNTLYWYLQNLGQGPELLIRYENEEAVDDSQLPKDRFSAERLKGVDSTLKIQPAELGDSAVYLCASSPDNEQFFGPGTRLTVL.

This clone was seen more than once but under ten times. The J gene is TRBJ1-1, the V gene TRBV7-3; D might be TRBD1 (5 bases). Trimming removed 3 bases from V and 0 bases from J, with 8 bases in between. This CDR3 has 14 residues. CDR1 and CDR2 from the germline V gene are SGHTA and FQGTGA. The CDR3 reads CASSFSGVNTEAFF. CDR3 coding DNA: TGTGCCAGCAGCTTCTCGGGGGTGAACACTGAAGCTTTCTTT.

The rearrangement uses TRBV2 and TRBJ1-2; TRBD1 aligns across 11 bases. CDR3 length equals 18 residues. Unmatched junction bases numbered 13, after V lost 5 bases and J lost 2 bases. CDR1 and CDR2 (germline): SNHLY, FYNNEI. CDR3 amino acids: CASSLYRTGGAGNYGYTF. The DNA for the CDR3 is TGTGCCAGCAGTCTTTACCGGACAGGGGGCGCCGGGAACTATGGCTACACCTTC.

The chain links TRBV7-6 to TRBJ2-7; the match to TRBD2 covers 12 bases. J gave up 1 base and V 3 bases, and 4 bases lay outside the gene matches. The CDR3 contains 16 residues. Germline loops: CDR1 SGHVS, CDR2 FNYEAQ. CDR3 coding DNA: TGTGCCAGCAGCTTGACGACTAGCGGGGGATCCTACGAGCAGTACTTC. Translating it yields CASSLTTSGGSYEQYF.

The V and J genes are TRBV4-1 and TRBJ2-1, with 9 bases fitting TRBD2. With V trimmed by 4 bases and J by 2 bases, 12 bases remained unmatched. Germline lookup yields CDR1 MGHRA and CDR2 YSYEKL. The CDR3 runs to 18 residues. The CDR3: CASSLPQAGGAAYNEQFF. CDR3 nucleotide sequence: TGCGCCAGCAGCCTCCCTCAGGCGGGGGGGGCCGCCTACAATGAGCAGTTCTTC.

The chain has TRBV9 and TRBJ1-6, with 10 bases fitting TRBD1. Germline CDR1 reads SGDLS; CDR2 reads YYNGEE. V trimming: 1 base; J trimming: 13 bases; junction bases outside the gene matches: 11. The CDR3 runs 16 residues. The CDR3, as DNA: TGTGCCAGCAGCGTAAGCCCAGACAGGGGGCGAATGCCCCTCCACTTT. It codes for CASSVSPDRGRMPLHF.

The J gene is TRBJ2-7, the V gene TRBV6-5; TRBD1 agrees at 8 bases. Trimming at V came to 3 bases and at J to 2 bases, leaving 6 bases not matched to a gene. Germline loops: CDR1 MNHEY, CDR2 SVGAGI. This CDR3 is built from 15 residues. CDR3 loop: CASSYKGQGPYEQYF. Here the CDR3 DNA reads TGTGCCAGCAGTTATAAAGGACAGGGCCCCTACGAGCAGTACTTC.

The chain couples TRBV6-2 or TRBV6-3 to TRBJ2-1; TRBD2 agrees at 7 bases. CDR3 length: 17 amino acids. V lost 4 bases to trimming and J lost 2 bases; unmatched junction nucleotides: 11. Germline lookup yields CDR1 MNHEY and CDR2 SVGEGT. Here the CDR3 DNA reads TGTGCCAGCAGTTCTCTGTTTAGCGGGCTGACCTACAATGAGCAGTTCTTC. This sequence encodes CASSSLFSGLTYNEQFF.

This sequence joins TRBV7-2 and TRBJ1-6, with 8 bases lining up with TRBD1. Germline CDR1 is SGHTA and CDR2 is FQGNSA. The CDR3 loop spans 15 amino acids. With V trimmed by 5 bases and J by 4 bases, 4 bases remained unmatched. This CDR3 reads CASSTGTGYNSPLHF. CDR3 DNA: TGTGCCAGCAGCACGGGGACAGGATATAATTCACCCCTCCACTTT.

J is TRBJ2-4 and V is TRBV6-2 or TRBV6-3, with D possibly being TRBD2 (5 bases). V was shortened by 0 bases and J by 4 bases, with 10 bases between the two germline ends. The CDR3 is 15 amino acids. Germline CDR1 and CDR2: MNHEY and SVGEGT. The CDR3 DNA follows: TGTGCCAGCAGTTACTCGAGATCGGGAAAAAACATTCAGTACTTC. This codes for CASSYSRSGKNIQYF.

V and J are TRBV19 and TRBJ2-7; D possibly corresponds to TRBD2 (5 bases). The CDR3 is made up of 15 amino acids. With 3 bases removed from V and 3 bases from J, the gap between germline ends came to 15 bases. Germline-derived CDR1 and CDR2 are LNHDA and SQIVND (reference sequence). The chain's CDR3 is CASSILGAGNYEQYF. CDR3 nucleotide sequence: TGTGCCAGTAGTATTTTGGGAGCAGGTAACTACGAGCAGTACTTC.

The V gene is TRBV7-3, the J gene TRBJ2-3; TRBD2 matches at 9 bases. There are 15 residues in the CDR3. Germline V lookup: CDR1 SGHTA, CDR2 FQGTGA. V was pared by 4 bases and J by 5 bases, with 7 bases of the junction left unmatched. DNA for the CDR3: TGTGCCAGCAGCTCCGTAGCGGGGGCCTTAGATACGCAGTATTTT. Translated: CASSSVAGALDTQYF.

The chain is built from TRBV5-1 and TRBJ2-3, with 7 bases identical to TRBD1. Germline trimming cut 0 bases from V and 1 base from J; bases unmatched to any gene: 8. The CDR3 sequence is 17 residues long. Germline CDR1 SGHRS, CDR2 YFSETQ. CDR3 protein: CASSLDPPGTGTDTQYF. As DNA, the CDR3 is TGCGCCAGCAGCTTGGATCCCCCAGGGACAGGCACAGATACGCAGTATTTT.

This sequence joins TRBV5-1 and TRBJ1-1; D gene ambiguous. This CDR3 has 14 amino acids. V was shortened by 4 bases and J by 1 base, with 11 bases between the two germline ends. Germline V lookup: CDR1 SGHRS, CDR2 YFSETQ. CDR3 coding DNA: TGCGCCAGCAGCGGCGTCGCGGGGAACACTGAAGCTTTCTTT. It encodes CASSGVAGNTEAFF.

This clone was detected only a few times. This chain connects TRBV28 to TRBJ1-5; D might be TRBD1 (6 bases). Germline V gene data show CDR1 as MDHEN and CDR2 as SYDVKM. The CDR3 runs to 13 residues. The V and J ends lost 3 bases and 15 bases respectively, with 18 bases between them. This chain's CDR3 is CASSFSVDRPGHF. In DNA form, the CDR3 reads TGTGCCAGCAGTTTCAGCGTAGACAGGCCTGGGCATTTT.

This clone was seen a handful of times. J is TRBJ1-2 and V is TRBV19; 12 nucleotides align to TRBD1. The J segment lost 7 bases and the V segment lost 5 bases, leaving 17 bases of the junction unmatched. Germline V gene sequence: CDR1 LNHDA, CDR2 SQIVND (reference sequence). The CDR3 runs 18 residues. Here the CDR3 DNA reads TGTGCCAGTAGTCCGACGGGGGCCCGGGACAGGGGGCGAGGTGGCTACACCTTC. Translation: CASSPTGARDRGRGGYTF. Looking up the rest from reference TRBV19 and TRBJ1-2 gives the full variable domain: DGGITQSPKYLFRKEGQNVTLSCEQNLNHDAMYWYRQDPGQGLRLIYYSQIVNDFQKGDIAEGYSVSREKKESFPLTVTSAQKNPTAFYLCASSPTGARDRGRGGYTFGSGTRLTVV.

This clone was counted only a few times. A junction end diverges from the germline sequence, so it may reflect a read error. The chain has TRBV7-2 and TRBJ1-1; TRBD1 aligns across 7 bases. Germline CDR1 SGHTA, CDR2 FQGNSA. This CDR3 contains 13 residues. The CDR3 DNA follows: TGCGTATCGAAGGGGGCGGAGAACACTGAAGCTTTCTTT. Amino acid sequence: CVSKGAENTEAFF. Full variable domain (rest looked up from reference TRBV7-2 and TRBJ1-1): GAGVSQSPSNKVTEKGKDVELRCDPISGHTALYWYRQSLGQGLEFLIYFQGNSAPDKSGLPSDRFSAERTGGSVSTLTIQRTQQEDSAVYLCVSKGAENTEAFFGQGTRLTVV.

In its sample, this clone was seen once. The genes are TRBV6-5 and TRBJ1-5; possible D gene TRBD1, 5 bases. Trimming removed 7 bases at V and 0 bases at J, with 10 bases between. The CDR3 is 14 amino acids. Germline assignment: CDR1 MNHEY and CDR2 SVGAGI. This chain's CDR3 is CASKTGGSNQPQHF. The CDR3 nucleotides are TGTGCCAGCAAGACGGGGGGTAGCAATCAGCCCCAGCATTTT.

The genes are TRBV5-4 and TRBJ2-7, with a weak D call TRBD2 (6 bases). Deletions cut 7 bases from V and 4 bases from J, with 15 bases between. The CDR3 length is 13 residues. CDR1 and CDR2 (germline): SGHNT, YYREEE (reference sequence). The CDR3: CASSRLVGYEQYF. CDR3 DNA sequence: TGTGCCAGCTCTCGACTAGTCGGGTACGAGCAGTACTTC.

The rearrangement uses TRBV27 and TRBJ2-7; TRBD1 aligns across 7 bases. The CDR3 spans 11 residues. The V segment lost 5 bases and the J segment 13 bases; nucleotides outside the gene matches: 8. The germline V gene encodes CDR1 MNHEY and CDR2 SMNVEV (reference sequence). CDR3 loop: CASSNDRERYF. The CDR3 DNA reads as TGTGCCAGCAGTAACGACAGGGAGAGATACTTC.

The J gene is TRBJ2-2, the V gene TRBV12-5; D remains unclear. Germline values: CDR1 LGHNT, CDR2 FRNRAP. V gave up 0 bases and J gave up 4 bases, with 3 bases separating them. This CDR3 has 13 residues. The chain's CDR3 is CASGLVGTGELFF. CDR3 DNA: TGTGCTAGTGGTTTGGTCGGCACCGGGGAGCTGTTTTTT.

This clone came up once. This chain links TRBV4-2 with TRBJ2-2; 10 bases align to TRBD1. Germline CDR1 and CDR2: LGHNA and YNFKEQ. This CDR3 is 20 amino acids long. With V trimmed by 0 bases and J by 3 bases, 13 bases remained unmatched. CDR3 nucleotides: TGTGCCAGCAGCCAAGACAGAGACAGGGGGCTGGTTACGGACACCGGGGAGCTGTTTTTT. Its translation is CASSQDRDRGLVTDTGELFF.

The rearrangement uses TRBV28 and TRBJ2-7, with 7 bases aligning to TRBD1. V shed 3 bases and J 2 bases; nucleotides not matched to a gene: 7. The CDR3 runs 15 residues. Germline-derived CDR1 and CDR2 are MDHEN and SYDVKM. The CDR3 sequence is CASSFVAGGTYEQYF. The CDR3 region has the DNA TGTGCCAGCAGTTTCGTTGCAGGGGGAACCTACGAGCAGTACTTC.

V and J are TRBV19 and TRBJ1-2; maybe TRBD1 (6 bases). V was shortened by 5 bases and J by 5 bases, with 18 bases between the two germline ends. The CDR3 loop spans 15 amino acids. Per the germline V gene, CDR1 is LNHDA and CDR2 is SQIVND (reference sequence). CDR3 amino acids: CASSPIGQLVYGYTF. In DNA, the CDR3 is TGTGCCAGTAGTCCAATCGGACAGCTGGTTTATGGCTACACCTTC. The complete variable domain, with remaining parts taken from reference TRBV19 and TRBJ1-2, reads DGGITQSPKYLFRKEGQNVTLSCEQNLNHDAMYWYRQDPGQGLRLIYYSQIVNDFQKGDIAEGYSVSREKKESFPLTVTSAQKNPTAFYLCASSPIGQLVYGYTFGSGTRLTVV.

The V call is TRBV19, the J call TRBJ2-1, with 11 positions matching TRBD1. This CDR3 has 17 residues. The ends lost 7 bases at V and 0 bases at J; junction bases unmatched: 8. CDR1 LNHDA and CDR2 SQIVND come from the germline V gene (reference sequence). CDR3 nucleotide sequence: TGTGCCAGTACCCGGGGGACAGGGGGAAGCTCCTACAATGAGCAGTTCTTC. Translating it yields CASTRGTGGSSYNEQFF.

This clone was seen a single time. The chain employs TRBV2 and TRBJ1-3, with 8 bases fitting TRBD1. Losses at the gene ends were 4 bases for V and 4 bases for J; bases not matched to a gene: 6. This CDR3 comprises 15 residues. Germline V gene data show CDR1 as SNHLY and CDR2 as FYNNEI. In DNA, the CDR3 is TGTGCCAGCAGTGTCTCAGGGGGCATCGGAAACACCATATATTTT. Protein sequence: CASSVSGGIGNTIYF.

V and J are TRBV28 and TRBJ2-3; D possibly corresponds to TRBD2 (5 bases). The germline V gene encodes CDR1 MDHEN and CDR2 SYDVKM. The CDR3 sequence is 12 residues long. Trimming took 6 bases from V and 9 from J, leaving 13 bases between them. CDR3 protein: CASRTAGETQYF. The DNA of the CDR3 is TGTGCCAGCAGGACCGCCGGGGAAACGCAGTATTTT.

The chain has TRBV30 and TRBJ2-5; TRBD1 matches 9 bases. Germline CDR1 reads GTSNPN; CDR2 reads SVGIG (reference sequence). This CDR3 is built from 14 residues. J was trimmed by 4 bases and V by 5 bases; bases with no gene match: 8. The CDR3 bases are TGTGCCTGGGGGACAGGGATAGAGAGAGAGACCCAGTACTTC. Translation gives CAWGTGIERETQYF.

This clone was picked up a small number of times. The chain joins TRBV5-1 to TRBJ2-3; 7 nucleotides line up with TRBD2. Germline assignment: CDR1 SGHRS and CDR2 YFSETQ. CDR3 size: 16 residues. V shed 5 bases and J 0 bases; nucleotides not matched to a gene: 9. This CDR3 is CASSPGNSGSTDTQYF. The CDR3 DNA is TGCGCCAGCAGTCCTGGAAATAGCGGGAGCACAGATACGCAGTATTTT.

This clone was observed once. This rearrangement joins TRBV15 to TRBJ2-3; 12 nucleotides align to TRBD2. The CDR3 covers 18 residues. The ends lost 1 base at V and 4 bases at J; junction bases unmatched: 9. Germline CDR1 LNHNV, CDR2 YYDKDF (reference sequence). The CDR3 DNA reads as TGTGCCACCAGCAGAGGGGGGGCCCTAGCGGGAGGGCCAGATACGCAGTATTTT. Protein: CATSRGGALAGGPDTQYF.